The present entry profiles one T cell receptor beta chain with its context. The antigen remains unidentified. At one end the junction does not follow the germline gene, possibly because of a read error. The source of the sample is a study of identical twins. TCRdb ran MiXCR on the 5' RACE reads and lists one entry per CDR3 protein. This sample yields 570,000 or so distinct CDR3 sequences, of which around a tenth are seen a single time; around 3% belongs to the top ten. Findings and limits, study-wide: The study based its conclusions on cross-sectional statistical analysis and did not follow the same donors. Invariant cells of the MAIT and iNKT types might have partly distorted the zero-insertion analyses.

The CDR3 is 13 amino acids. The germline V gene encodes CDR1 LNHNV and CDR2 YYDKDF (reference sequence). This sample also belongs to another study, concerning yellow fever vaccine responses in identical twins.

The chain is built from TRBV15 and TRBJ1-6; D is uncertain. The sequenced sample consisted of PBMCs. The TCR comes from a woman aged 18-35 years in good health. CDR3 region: CATTGRANSPLHF. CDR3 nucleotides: TGTGCTACCACGGGTCGGGCGAATTCACCCCTCCACTTT.